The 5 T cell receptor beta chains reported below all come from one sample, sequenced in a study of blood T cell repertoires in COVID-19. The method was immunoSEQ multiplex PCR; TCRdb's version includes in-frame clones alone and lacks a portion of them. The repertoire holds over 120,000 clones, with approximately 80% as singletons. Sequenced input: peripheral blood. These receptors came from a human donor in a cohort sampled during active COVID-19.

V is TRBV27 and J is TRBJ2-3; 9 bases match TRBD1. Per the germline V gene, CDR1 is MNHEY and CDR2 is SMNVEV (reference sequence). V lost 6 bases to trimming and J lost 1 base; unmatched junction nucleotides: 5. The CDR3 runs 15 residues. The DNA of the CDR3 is TGTGCCAGCAGCCTCCGGGACAGGGGCACAGATACGCAGTATTTT. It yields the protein CASSLRDRGTDTQYF.

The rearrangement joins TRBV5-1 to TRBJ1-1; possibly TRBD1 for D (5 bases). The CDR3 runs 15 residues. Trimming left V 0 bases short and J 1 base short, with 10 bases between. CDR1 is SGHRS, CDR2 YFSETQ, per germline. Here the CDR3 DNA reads TGCGCCAGCAGCTTGGCGGGACTGGAGAACACTGAAGCTTTCTTT. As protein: CASSLAGLENTEAFF.

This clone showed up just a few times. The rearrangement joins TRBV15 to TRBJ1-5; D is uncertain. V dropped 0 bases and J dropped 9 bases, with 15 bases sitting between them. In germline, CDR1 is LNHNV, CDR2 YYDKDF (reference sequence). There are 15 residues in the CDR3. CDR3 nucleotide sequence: TGTGCCACCAGCAGAGAGCGAACAGTAGGTTGGCCCCAGCATTTT. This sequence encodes CATSRERTVGWPQHF.

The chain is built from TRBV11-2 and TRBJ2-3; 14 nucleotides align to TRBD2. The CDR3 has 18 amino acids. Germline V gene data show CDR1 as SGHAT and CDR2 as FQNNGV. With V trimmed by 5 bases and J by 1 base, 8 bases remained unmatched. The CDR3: CASSRGTSGSLGTDTQYF. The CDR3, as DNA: TGTGCCAGCAGCCGGGGGACTAGCGGGAGTTTAGGCACAGATACGCAGTATTTT.

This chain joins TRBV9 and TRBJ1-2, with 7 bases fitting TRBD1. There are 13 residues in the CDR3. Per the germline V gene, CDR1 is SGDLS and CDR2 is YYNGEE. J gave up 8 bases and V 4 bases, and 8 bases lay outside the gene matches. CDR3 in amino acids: CASSLGQSGGYTF. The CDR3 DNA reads TGTGCCAGCAGCTTGGGACAGTCGGGGGGCTACACCTTC.